The 11 T cell receptor beta chains listed next were all sequenced from one sample in a study of cytomegalovirus exposure and HLA in healthy donors. Both 60 Vbeta primers and 13 Jbeta primers went into the PCR. Only in-frame clones appear in the TCRdb table, and some are missing; sequencing was by immunoSEQ multiplex PCR. This table holds 150,000 or so clones, less than 90% found once. The sequencing sample was made of PBMCs. The source is a woman aged 50 to 60 in good health and CMV-seropositive.

This clone occurred once. The rearrangement joins TRBV28 to TRBJ2-5, with 9 bases identical to TRBD1. The germline V gene has CDR1 MDHEN and CDR2 SYDVKM. Trimming cost V 3 bases and J 9 bases; bases outside gene matches: 8. The CDR3 totals 14 residues. The CDR3 region is CASSFTGTGRSQYF. As DNA, the CDR3 is TGTGCCAGCAGTTTTACCGGGACAGGGAGGTCCCAGTACTTC.

The rearrangement uses TRBV9 and TRBJ2-5; D is possibly TRBD2 (6 bases). Trimming took off 0 bases at V and 4 bases at J, with 13 bases between the two ends. This CDR3 spans 15 amino acids. Germline V gives CDR1 SGDLS, CDR2 YYNGEE. For the CDR3, the DNA is TGTGCCAGCAGCGTAGATAGAGGGCGGGGAGAGACCCAGTACTTC. Its translation: CASSVDRGRGETQYF.

There are a few counts of this clone. This rearrangement joins TRBV7-3 to TRBJ1-1; 11 bases are a match to TRBD1. The V and J ends lost 2 bases and 3 bases, in that order; junction bases with no gene match: 5. Per the germline V gene, CDR1 is SGHTA and CDR2 is FQGTGA. CDR3 length: 16 residues. CDR3 bases: TGTGCCAGCAGCTTAGTGGACAGGGGGCTTTACACTGAAGCTTTCTTT. The encoded protein is CASSLVDRGLYTEAFF.

CDR3 amino acids: CASSQERQGFGYTF. The CDR3 DNA reads TGCGCCAGCAGCCAAGAGCGACAGGGGTTCGGCTACACCTTC. The J gene is TRBJ1-2, the V gene TRBV4-1; 8 bases map to TRBD1. The J segment lost 8 bases and the V segment lost 0 bases, leaving 5 bases of the junction unmatched. The CDR3 has 14 amino acids. In germline, CDR1 is MGHRA, CDR2 YSYEKL.

This clone came up once. The gene calls are TRBV5-1 and TRBJ2-2; 11 nucleotides line up with TRBD2. The CDR3 runs to 17 residues. V was clipped by 1 base and J by 4 bases; unmatched bases: 6. Germline CDR1 and CDR2: SGHRS and YFSETQ. The CDR3 spells CASSLPRLAGTTGELFF. CDR3 nucleotides: TGCGCCAGCAGCTTGCCCCGACTAGCGGGGACCACCGGGGAGCTGTTTTTT.

V is TRBV19 and J is TRBJ2-2, with D possibly TRBD1 on 7 matching bases. The CDR3 runs to 15 residues. The germline V gene has CDR1 LNHDA and CDR2 SQIVND (reference sequence). Trimming left V 2 bases short and J 7 bases short, with 14 bases between. CDR3 region: CASSILRQGGGELFF. The CDR3, as DNA: TGTGCCAGTAGTATACTCCGACAGGGAGGCGGGGAGCTGTTTTTT.

This clone was observed a single time. The gene calls are TRBV11-3 and TRBJ2-7; possible D gene TRBD2, 6 bases. Germline V gene sequence: CDR1 SGHNT, CDR2 YENEEA. The CDR3 is made up of 13 amino acids. V was trimmed by 5 bases and J by 4 bases, leaving 12 bases between them. This CDR3 is CASSRGREYEQYF. CDR3 sequence (DNA): TGTGCCAGCAGCCGAGGTCGGGAGTACGAGCAGTACTTC.

This clone was seen only once. The V call is TRBV29-1, the J call TRBJ2-1; D remains unclear. V shed 3 bases and J shed 4 bases, with 10 bases lying between them. Germline V gene data show CDR1 as SQVTM and CDR2 as ANQGSEA. The CDR3 sequence is 13 residues long. This CDR3 reads CSVDLAAYNEQFF. The DNA for the CDR3 is TGCAGCGTTGACTTAGCAGCGTACAATGAGCAGTTCTTC.

The CDR3 DNA sequence: TGTGCCAGCAGTTATCAGGGCAATGAGCAGTTCTTC. This translates into CASSYQGNEQFF. This chain uses TRBV11-1 with TRBJ2-1; possible D gene TRBD1, 5 bases. The V gene's germline CDR1 is SGHAT and CDR2 FQDESV (reference sequence). There are 12 residues in the CDR3. Trimming shortened V by 6 bases and J by 6 bases, and 9 bases separated the two germline ends. Combining the CDR3 with reference TRBV11-1 and TRBJ2-1 gives the whole variable domain EAEVAQSPRYKITEKSQAVAFWCDPISGHATLYWYRQILGQGPELLVQFQDESVVDDSQLPKDRFSAERLKGVDSTLKIQPAELGDSAMYLCASSYQGNEQFFGPGTRLTVL.

V gene TRBV29-1 combines with J gene TRBJ1-2; TRBD1 might be the D (5 bases). CDR3 length: 13 amino acids. The V and J ends lost 3 bases and 2 bases respectively, with 10 bases between them. The germline V gene encodes CDR1 SQVTM and CDR2 ANQGSEA. CDR3 sequence reads: CSVDNDRNYGYTF. The CDR3 coding sequence is TGCAGCGTTGATAACGACAGAAACTATGGCTACACCTTC.

The J gene is TRBJ1-2, the V gene TRBV18; possibly TRBD1 for D (5 bases). The ends were cut back, 6 bases at V and 3 bases at J, with 8 bases in the middle. Germline-derived CDR1 and CDR2 are KGHSH and LQKENI. This CDR3 has 12 amino acids. CDR3: CASSGGDYGYTF. The DNA for the CDR3 is TGTGCCAGCTCGGGGGGGGACTATGGCTACACCTTC.